The rows below give T cell receptor beta chains drawn from one sample of a study of cytomegalovirus exposure and HLA in healthy donors. Sequencing used immunoSEQ multiplex PCR; TCRdb keeps in-frame clones, though not all of them. The sample yields 150,000 to 200,000 clones, around 80% seen once. Sequencing used PBMCs. These receptors all come from a woman aged 40 to 50 in good health and CMV-seropositive. CDR3s include the opening cysteine and the closing phenylalanine or tryptophan. A D gene is named only where the DNA matches it firmly. Not all rows give a size; the values are once, few, many and, for expanded clones, a class.

TRBJ2-7 TRBD2 - TRBV13 TGTGCCAGCAGCTACACCCGTAGCGGGGGGTACGAGCAGTACTTC CASSYTRSGGYEQYF
TRBJ2-3 TRBD1 - TRBV5-1 TGCGCCAGCAGCTCGTCTGGGACAGGAGTCACAGATACGCAGTATTTT CASSSSGTGVTDTQYF
TRBJ2-7 TRBD2 - TRBV2 TGTGCCAGCGGGGCTAGCGGGATGGGGGAGCAGTACTTC CASGASGMGEQYF
TRBJ1-3 TRBD1 - TRBV7-9 TGTGCCAGCAGCTTAGTAACAGGGGATCCAGGAAACACCATATATTTT CASSLVTGDPGNTIYF
TRBJ1-1 - - TRBV7-6 TGTGCCATCGACAGCACTGAAGCTTTCTTT CAIDSTEAFF
TRBJ1-5 - - TRBV19 TGTGCCAGTAGGCCCAACGGTAATCAGCCCCAGCATTTT CASRPNGNQPQHF
TRBJ2-7 TRBD2 - TRBV7-2 TGTGCCAGCAGCTCGAGCGGGAGTTACCGGTATACAGGCGAGCAGTACTTC CASSSSGSYRYTGEQYF
TRBJ1-1 - - TRBV29-1 TGCAGCGTTGAGCTGGGGCAGGCGAACACTGAAGCTTTCTTT CSVELGQANTEAFF
TRBJ1-5 - few TRBV7-8 TGTGCCAGCAGCTTAGGAAGCCAGGGGACGTGGCAGCCCCAGCATTTT CASSLGSQGTWQPQHF
TRBJ1-2 TRBD1 - TRBV6-6 TGTGCCAGCAGTGACGACAGGGGGCGATACTATGGCTACACCTTC CASSDDRGRYYGYTF
TRBJ1-2 - - TRBV5-1 TGCGCCAGCAGCCTGCGGGGACTCTATGGCTACACCTTC CASSLRGLYGYTF
TRBJ2-3 - once TRBV5-1 TGCGCCAGCAGTCCGGGTCCTAGCACAGATACGCAGTATTTT CASSPGPSTDTQYF
TRBJ2-3 - - TRBV7-2 TGTGCCAGCAGCTTAGGACCCCGCGGGACTGCTAGCACAGATACGCAGTATTTT CASSLGPRGTASTDTQYF
TRBJ2-7 TRBD1 - TRBV7-9 TGTGCCAGCAGCTCTGTTGGGACAGGGTTGTACGAGCAGTACTTC CASSSVGTGLYEQYF
TRBJ2-2 - - TRBV7-2 TGTGCCAGCAGCTTCGTCGAGCGTCCCACCGGGGAGCTGTTTTTT CASSFVERPTGELFF
TRBJ2-3 - - TRBV11-2 TGTGCCAGCAGCCAACTCCTTAGCACAGATACGCAGTATTTT CASSQLLSTDTQYF
TRBJ2-7 TRBD1 - TRBV7-9 TGTGCCAGCAGCGGGGGACAGGGGATTGACGAGCAGTACTTC CASSGGQGIDEQYF
TRBJ2-2 TRBD2 - TRBV27 TGTGCCAGCAGTCCCGGGACTAGCGGGAGGGTTGGCGGGGAGCTGTTTTTT CASSPGTSGRVGGELFF
TRBJ1-1 - - TRBV19 TGTGCCAGTAGCGACTGGGGACATTACAACACTGAAGCTTTCTTT CASSDWGHYNTEAFF
TRBJ1-1 - - TRBV10-3 TGTGCCATCAGTGGGGAGGACCTTAGGAAAGCTTTCTTT CAISGEDLRKAFF
TRBJ2-1 - - TRBV20-1 TGCAGTGCTAGAGGCGGGATTGAGCAGTTCTTC CSARGGIEQFF
TRBJ2-7 TRBD1 - TRBV18 TGTGCCAGCTCACCAAACAGGGGAGCCTACGAGCAGTACTTC CASSPNRGAYEQYF
TRBJ2-7 - - TRBV5-1 TGCGCCAGCAGCCCGGGGGACAGTAACCCCTACGAGCAGTACTTC CASSPGDSNPYEQYF
TRBJ2-1 TRBD2 - TRBV29-1 TGCAGCGGGGAGAAGGTAGCGGGAGGGATCTATGAGCAGTTCTTC CSGEKVAGGIYEQFF
TRBJ1-5 - - TRBV10-2 TGCGCCAGCAGTGATCAGGGGTTGGGCAATCAGCCCCAGCATTTT CASSDQGLGNQPQHF
TRBJ2-5 - - TRBV9 TGTGCCAGCAGCGTTAGACACAACCGTGGGGAGACCCAGTACTTC CASSVRHNRGETQYF
TRBJ2-1 - - TRBV7-3 TGTGCCAGCAGCTTACCCCCTGCAGGTGAGCAGTTCTTC CASSLPPAGEQFF
TRBJ1-1 - - TRBV5-6 TGTGCCAGCAGCGCAGGGGTTGAGGTCAGTGAAGCTTTCTTT CASSAGVEVSEAFF
TRBJ2-3 TRBD2 - TRBV28 TGTGCCAGCAGTTTGGGGAGGGGCCCCGATACGCAGTATTTT CASSLGRGPDTQYF
TRBJ2-2 - few TRBV28 TGTGCCAGCAGTTTCACGAACACCGGGGAGCTGTTTTTT CASSFTNTGELFF
TRBJ2-7 - - TRBV29-1 TGCAGCGTTGGGTGGGACACGTACTACGAGCAGTACTTC CSVGWDTYYEQYF
TRBJ2-7 TRBD2 - TRBV18 TGTGCCAGCTCACCCCCGGTGAATCTTTTGTTGGGGGGGTACGAGCAGTACTTC CASSPPVNLLLGGYEQYF
TRBJ2-5 TRBD2 - TRBV19 TGTGCCAGTAGTGCAGTAGCGGGAGGGCTGGAGACCCAGTACTTC CASSAVAGGLETQYF
TRBJ2-1 - - TRBV28 TGTGCCAGCAGTTTACCCAGGTTCAATGAGCAGTTCTTC CASSLPRFNEQFF
TRBJ1-3 - - TRBV15 TGTGCCACCAGCAGAGTCGAGACGACAGCGTCTTCCTCTGGAAACACCATATATTTT CATSRVETTASSSGNTIYF
TRBJ2-1 TRBD2 - TRBV5-1 TGCGCCAGCAGCCCGGGACTAGCGGGAGGGGGGATTTACAATGAGCAGTTCTTC CASSPGLAGGGIYNEQFF
TRBJ2-1 TRBD2 - TRBV4-3 TGCGCCAGCAGCCAAGATCGGACTAGCGGGACCTACAATGAGCAGTTCTTC CASSQDRTSGTYNEQFF
TRBJ1-1 TRBD1 - TRBV7-3 TGTGCCAGCAGCTTAACAGGAGGGGGCTCTGAAGCTTTCTTT CASSLTGGGSEAFF
TRBJ1-3 TRBD1 once TRBV30 TGTGCCTGGAGTGTACGGACAGGGGCTGGAAACACCATATATTTT CAWSVRTGAGNTIYF
TRBJ1-5 - - TRBV19 TGTGCCAGTAAGGAGTTCGGCCAAAGCAATCAGCCCCAGCATTTT CASKEFGQSNQPQHF
TRBJ2-7 TRBD2 - TRBV25-1 TGTGCCAGCCAAGCGGGAACCGCCTACGAGCAGTACTTC CASQAGTAYEQYF
TRBJ2-3 TRBD2 - TRBV28 TGTGCCAGCAGTTTAAGGAGGGGAGCGGGAGGCGCAGATACGCAGTATTTT CASSLRRGAGGADTQYF
TRBJ2-1 - - TRBV28 TGTGCCAGCAGCCCCCAAAGGGGGAAGGGCATTAACAATGAGCAGTTCTTC CASSPQRGKGINNEQFF
TRBJ1-4 TRBD1 - TRBV5-8 TGTGCCAGCAGCTTGGGACAGGGTAATGAAAAACTGTTTTTT CASSLGQGNEKLFF
TRBJ2-7 TRBD2 - TRBV30 TGTGCCTGGAGTGGTGGACTAGGGTCCGGCGAGCAGTACTTC CAWSGGLGSGEQYF
TRBJ1-2 TRBD1 once TRBV5-6 TGTGCCAGCAGCTTGGGTAGCCCGCTATTGTGGACAGGGGGCTATGGCTACACCTTC CASSLGSPLLWTGGYGYTF
TRBJ2-7 - - TRBV2 TGTGCCGGGAGCGGTGATACATGGGACTCCTACGAGCAGTACTTC CAGSGDTWDSYEQYF
TRBJ2-5 TRBD2 - TRBV11-2 TGTGCCAGCAGCTCAGGGGCCAGCGGGAGGGGGGCCGGAGAGACCCAGTACTTC CASSSGASGRGAGETQYF
TRBJ2-1 TRBD2 - TRBV11-2 TGTGCCAGCAGCTTAGCGGGAGGGATCAATGAGCAGTTCTTC CASSLAGGINEQFF
TRBJ1-1 - - TRBV7-2 TGTGCCAGCAGCTCTGACAGGAGGTCTAACACTGAAGCTTTCTTT CASSSDRRSNTEAFF
TRBJ1-5 - - TRBV4-2 TGTGCCAGCAGCCAAGATAGGGGTCAGCCCCAGCATTTT CASSQDRGQPQHF
TRBJ2-1 TRBD2 - TRBV7-3 TGTGCCAGCAGCTTAAAGACTAGCGGATACAATGAGCAGTTCTTC CASSLKTSGYNEQFF
TRBJ1-5 TRBD1 - TRBV28 TGTGCCAGCAGTTTATTTTTTTGGGACAGGGGAAATGATCAGCCCCAGCATTTT CASSLFFWDRGNDQPQHF